The T cell receptor (beta chain) described here comes from a study of pediatric ulcerative colitis (dated by TCRdb to 2018 to 2020). As for the study more broadly: Among the ulcerative colitis patients, about seven had pancolitis and two had left-sided colitis, and histology in every patient was consistent with ulcerative colitis. Using the Pediatric Ulcerative Colitis Activity Index, two patients were classed as having mild disease, four as having moderate disease and three as having acute severe colitis. From under 10 newly diagnosed, treatment-naive pediatric ulcerative colitis patients and four non-IBD control children, paired blood and rectal samples were collected. Study-wide conclusions, independent of this receptor: Controls, mild-moderate and acute severe colitis patients were separated by rectal repertoire features, and reduced rectal diversity due to clonal expansions was observed in acute severe colitis. For technical reasons, the blood samples of two patients yielded substantially fewer templates, so those samples were excluded from the blood-rectal overlap analysis. With only a handful of individuals, the healthy control group was small. A couple of rectal CDR3 clonotypes turned up in every ulcerative colitis patient but in none of the controls. Rectal pinch biopsies may have included blood-derived T cells, especially in patients with overt colitis. Because repertoires came from total lymphocyte DNA, patterns in rare subsets such as regulatory T cells may not be reflected. Compared with controls, ulcerative colitis patients showed significantly higher autologous blood-rectal clonal overlap, a finding that suggests increased T cell trafficking to inflamed tissue.

Per the germline V gene (reference sequence), LNHDA is the CDR1 and SQIVND is the CDR2. From its cysteine to its phenylalanine, the CDR3 spans 14 amino acids. The retained sequence is limited to the CDR3, 42 bases, with the frame set at the first base. V is cut by 3 bases and J by 8 bases, and the space between the germline ends is 14 bases. Rearranged CDR3 beta regions were amplified from genomic DNA with multiplex V and J primers using the immunoSEQ TRB Survey service. To keep sequencing depth the same across samples, survey-level depth of up to 500,000 reads per sample was applied. Libraries were purified, pooled and sequenced on Illumina technology. Processing in the source paper ran as follows. Productive clonality, sample overlap, pairwise scatters, CDR3 beta length, V/D/J gene usage and productiveness were all assessed with the immunoSEQ online tools. Calculated diversity was defined as the number of unique rearrangements divided by total templates times 100, and Shannon and Simpson indices were additionally computed. Principal component analysis used the R prcomp function and ggbiplot package on Z-score normalized data. Morisita's index was used to quantify blood-rectal clonal overlap within each subject. TCRdb obtained this table from immuneACCESS and retained in-frame rearrangements with V and J assigned. These tables miss some clones; where compared with another copy, unresolved V genes account for less than half of the shortfall, and the remainder is unexplained. V, J and clone size derive from that table, while D and trimming were established from the DNA sequence. This sample gives under 30,000 clones in total; over 55% of them show up just once. The ten top clones hold roughly 7% of the sample.

This clone was seen only once. The specificity of this receptor is unknown. Per-nucleotide qualities are absent, and no much larger clonotype sits a single base away. During colonoscopy, one to two pinch biopsies were obtained from the rectum for research purposes. Before the diagnostic colonoscopy, none of the ulcerative colitis patients had been given immunosuppressive medication. Before DNA isolation, rectal biopsies were subjected to proteinase K digestion. The Wizard kit (Promega) was used to extract genomic DNA from the blood and intestinal samples. The chain uses TRBV19 and TRBJ2-1, and TRBD1 may be the D gene, going by 6 matching bases. This clonotype was obtained from a boy aged 5-17 years with severe ulcerative colitis. Sample: gut tissue. CDR3 sequence: CASSIWGPVDEQFF. The DNA sequence is as follows: TGTGCCAGTAGTATTTGGGGGCCTGTCGATGAGCAGTTCTTC.